This T cell receptor (beta chain) was sequenced for a study of cytomegalovirus exposure and HLA in healthy donors. This clone turned up a few times. PCR involved 60 Vbeta and 13 Jbeta primers. The method was immunoSEQ multiplex PCR; TCRdb's version includes in-frame clones alone and lacks a portion of them. The table records 150,000 to 200,000 clones, 9.5% of them present only once. V was pared by 1 base and J by 7 bases, with 4 bases of the junction left unmatched. The CDR3 runs to 15 residues. Germline CDR1 is SGDLS and CDR2 is YYNGEE. The source is a woman aged 25 to 39 in good health and CMV-seropositive. J is TRBJ2-1 and V is TRBV9; 11 bases agree with TRBD2. The source material was PBMCs. CDR3 coding DNA: TGTGCCAGCAGCGTAACTAGCGGGAGAGATAATGAGCAGTTCTTC. This gives the protein CASSVTSGRDNEQFF.